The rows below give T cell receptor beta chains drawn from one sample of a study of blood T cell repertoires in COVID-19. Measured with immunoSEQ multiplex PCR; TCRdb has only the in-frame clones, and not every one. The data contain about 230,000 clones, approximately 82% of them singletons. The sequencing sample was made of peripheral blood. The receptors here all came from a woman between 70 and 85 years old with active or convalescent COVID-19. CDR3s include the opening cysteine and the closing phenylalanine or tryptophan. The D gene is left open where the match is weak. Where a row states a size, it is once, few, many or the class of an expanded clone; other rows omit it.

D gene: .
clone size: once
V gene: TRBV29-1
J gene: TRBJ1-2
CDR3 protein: CSAMDREDRGYTF
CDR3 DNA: TGCAGCGCCATGGACAGAGAAGATAGAGGCTACACCTTC

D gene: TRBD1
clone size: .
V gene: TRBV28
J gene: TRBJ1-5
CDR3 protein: CATLGQFNQPQHF
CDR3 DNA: TGTGCCACCCTGGGACAGTTCAATCAGCCCCAGCATTTT

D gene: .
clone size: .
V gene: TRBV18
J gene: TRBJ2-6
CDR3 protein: CASSRQSSGANVLTF
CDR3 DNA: TGTGCCAGCTCAAGACAGAGCTCTGGGGCCAACGTCCTGACTTTC

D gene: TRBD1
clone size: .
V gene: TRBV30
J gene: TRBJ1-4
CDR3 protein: CAWNKQGRNEKLFF
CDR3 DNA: TGTGCCTGGAATAAACAGGGGAGGAACGAAAAACTGTTTTTT

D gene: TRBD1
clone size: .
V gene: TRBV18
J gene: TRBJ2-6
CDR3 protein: CASSPGTGSSGANVLTF
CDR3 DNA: TGTGCCAGCTCACCAGGGACAGGGAGCTCTGGGGCCAACGTCCTGACTTTC

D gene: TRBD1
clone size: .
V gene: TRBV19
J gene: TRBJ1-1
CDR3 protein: CATRQGTTEAFF
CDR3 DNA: TGTGCCACACGACAGGGGACCACTGAAGCTTTCTTT

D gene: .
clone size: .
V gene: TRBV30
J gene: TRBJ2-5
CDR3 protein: CAWRDIQETQYF
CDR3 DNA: TGTGCCTGGAGGGACATCCAAGAGACCCAGTACTTC

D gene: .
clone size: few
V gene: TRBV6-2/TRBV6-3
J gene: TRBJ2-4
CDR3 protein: CASSYGSGQNIQYF
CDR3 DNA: TGTGCCAGCAGTTACGGGTCAGGGCAAAACATTCAGTACTTC

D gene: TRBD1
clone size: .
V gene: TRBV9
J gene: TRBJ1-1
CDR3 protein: CASSVDVRGDGEAFF
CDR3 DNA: TGTGCCAGCAGCGTAGACGTCAGGGGGGATGGTGAAGCTTTCTTT

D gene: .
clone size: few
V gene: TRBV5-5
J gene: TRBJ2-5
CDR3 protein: CASSFNLEETQYF
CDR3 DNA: TGTGCCAGCAGCTTTAACCTAGAAGAGACCCAGTACTTC